This T cell receptor (beta chain) was recovered during a study of blood T cells in healthy people across ages. CDR1 and CDR2 (germline): SGHRS, YFSETQ. Trimming stripped 2 bases from V and 1 base from J, with 11 bases between. The CDR3 consists of 15 residues. Primers used in a second PCR of roughly 7 to 12 cycles were a sample-barcoded 5' primer and a J-beta primer mix. Every cDNA was tagged by a template-switch adaptor with 12 random nucleotides. TCRdb analysed the 5' RACE reads with MiXCR anew, one entry per CDR3 protein. The sample includes around 1,000,000 distinct CDR3 sequences, around 25% of them seen just once. This sample also belongs to another study, concerning T cells of mothers and their children. As that report states: Samples were provided by three healthy Caucasian mothers and their six children. cDNA synthesis used all extracted RNA, approximately 1.6 ug per 15 ul.

The chain links TRBV5-1 to TRBJ2-3; D is unresolved. The source is a girl aged 2 to 9 in good health. What was sequenced was blood. CDR3 loop: CASSFSGVGTDTQYF. For the CDR3, the DNA is TGCGCCAGCAGCTTCTCTGGAGTAGGCACAGATACGCAGTATTTT.